A single sample is the source of the 18 T cell receptor beta chains below, sequenced in a study of T cells in Graves' hyperthyroidism and ophthalmopathy. TCR beta CDR3 regions were amplified from RNA transcripts. The HTBI primer set served for first-round RT-PCR of the TCR CDR3. TCRdb reprocessed the multiplex PCR reads via MiXCR and lists one record per CDR3 protein. Of hundreds of thousands of distinct CDR3 sequences in the sample, around 15% were seen once. The sample consisted of blood. These receptors originate from a woman in her thirties with Graves' hyperthyroidism.

The gene calls are TRBV7-9 and TRBJ2-5; the match to TRBD1 covers 10 bases. V gave up 3 bases and J gave up 4 bases; unmatched junction bases: 8. The germline CDR1 and CDR2 sequences are SEHNR and FQNEAQ (reference sequence). This CDR3 comprises 16 residues. CDR3 sequence (DNA): TGTGCCAGCAGCTTCCCCGGGACAGGGGTTGCAGAGACCCAGTACTTC. As protein: CASSFPGTGVAETQYF. The entire variable domain, with the rest obtained from reference TRBV7-9 and TRBJ2-5, is as follows: DTGVSQNPRHKITKRGQNVTFRCDPISEHNRLYWYRQTLGQGPEFLTYFQNEAQLEKSRLLSDRFSAERPKGSFSTLEIQRTEQGDSAMYLCASSFPGTGVAETQYFGPGTRLLVL.

This chain connects TRBV5-1 to TRBJ2-7, with D tentatively TRBD1 or TRBD2 (6 bases each). V lost 4 bases and J lost 6, with 11 bases in between. CDR3 length equals 12 residues. Germline CDR1 is SGHRS and CDR2 is YFSETQ. The CDR3 DNA is TGCGCCAGCAGCCCGGAGGGGGGCGAGCAGTACTTC. Residues: CASSPEGGEQYF.

This clonotype turned up a few times. V usage is TRBV2 and J usage is TRBJ1-2; tentatively, D is TRBD1 (5 bases). The CDR3 totals 11 residues. CDR1 is SNHLY, CDR2 FYNNEI, per germline. V dropped 8 bases and J dropped 8 bases, with 12 bases sitting between them. The CDR3 loop reads CASRDVSGYTF. CDR3 nucleotide sequence: TGTGCCAGCCGGGACGTTTCGGGCTACACCTTC. The variable domain in full, with the rest retrieved from reference TRBV2 and TRBJ1-2, is EPEVTQTPSHQVTQMGQEVILRCVPISNHLYFYWYRQILGQKVEFLVSFYNNEISEKSEIFDDQFSVERPDGSNFTLKIRSTKLEDSAMYFCASRDVSGYTFGSGTRLTVV.

This clonotype was counted ten times or more. V and J are TRBV27 and TRBJ2-7; 8 bases fit TRBD1. CDR1 and CDR2 from the germline V gene are MNHEY and SMNVEV (reference sequence). The CDR3 length is 15 residues. Unmatched junction bases numbered 6, after V lost 2 bases and J lost 3 bases. CDR3 sequence reads: CASSLAGQVYYEQYF. The CDR3 DNA sequence: TGTGCCAGCAGTTTAGCGGGACAGGTTTACTACGAGCAGTACTTC.

This clonotype was picked up a small number of times. One junction end does not reproduce the germline sequence, and a read error may be involved. The chain uses TRBV7-7 and TRBJ2-2; D uncertain. Looked up from germline, CDR1 is SSHAT and CDR2 is FNYEAQ (reference sequence). There are 12 residues in the CDR3. The chain's CDR3 is CASSGVGGELFF. The CDR3 region has the DNA TGTGCTAGCAGTGGAGTTGGCGGGGAGCTGTTTTTT.

This clonotype was seen a few times. V gene TRBV5-8 combines with J gene TRBJ2-7, with 7 bases aligning to TRBD1. This CDR3 is 14 amino acids long. Germline V gives CDR1 SGHTS, CDR2 YDEGEE. V lost 0 bases, J lost 6 bases, and 6 bases stayed unmatched. The CDR3 reads CASSLARGYSEQYF. Written as DNA, the CDR3 is TGTGCCAGCAGCTTGGCCAGGGGGTACAGCGAGCAGTACTTC.

In regard to this clonotype: Mismatch with germline at one junction end may stem from a read error. The chain is built from TRBV7-9 and TRBJ1-6; D possibly corresponds to TRBD1 (5 bases). CDR1 is SEHNR and CDR2 is FQNEAQ in the germline V gene (reference sequence). This CDR3 is 17 amino acids long. For the CDR3, the DNA is TGTGCCAGCAGCCTATTCGGGACGGCCGCAAATAATTCACTCCTCCACTTT. Translation: CASSLFGTAANNSLLHF. Combining the CDR3 with reference TRBV7-9 and TRBJ1-6 gives the whole variable domain DTGVSQNPRHKITKRGQNVTFRCDPISEHNRLYWYRQTLGQGPEFLTYFQNEAQLEKSRLLSDRFSAERPKGSFSTLEIQRTEQGDSAMYLCASSLFGTAANNSLLHFGNGTRLTVT.

This clonotype was counted at least ten times. The chain employs TRBV12-3 or TRBV12-4 and TRBJ1-2; D unresolved. The CDR3 is 11 amino acids. V was trimmed by 1 base and J by 5 bases, leaving 2 bases between them. The CDR3: CASSLGYGYTF. DNA of the CDR3: TGTGCCAGCAGTTTAGGATATGGCTACACCTTC.

Regarding this clonotype: Just one base apart from a much larger clone, this may be a read error. V is TRBV3-1 and J is TRBJ1-1; D unresolved. In germline, CDR1 is LGHDT, CDR2 YNNKEL (reference sequence). The CDR3 runs 13 residues. The V end lost 2 bases, the J end lost 6 bases, and 10 bases lay between the germline ends. CDR3 nucleotides: TGTGCCAGCAGCCAACGGGGATCCTCTGAAGCTTTCTTT. As protein: CASSQRGSSEAFF.

The CDR3 sequence is CASSPGTGGLTEAFF. CDR3 nucleotide sequence: TGCGCCAGCAGCCCGGGGACAGGGGGGCTCACTGAAGCTTTCTTT. V is TRBV5-1 and J is TRBJ1-1, with 11 nucleotides matching TRBD1. The CDR3 totals 15 residues. CDR1 and CDR2 from the germline V gene are SGHRS and YFSETQ. The V gene end was trimmed by 4 bases and the J gene end by 4 bases; junction bases not matched to a gene: 6.

The V and J genes are TRBV10-3 and TRBJ2-6; D assignment may be TRBD1 or TRBD2 (5 bases each). There are 17 residues in the CDR3. V was shortened by 0 bases and J by 0 bases, with 9 bases between the two germline ends. Germline lookup yields CDR1 ENHRY and CDR2 SYGVKD. The CDR3 reads CAISESGTLSGANVLTF. The DNA for the CDR3 is TGTGCCATCAGTGAGTCGGGGACCCTCTCTGGGGCCAACGTCCTGACTTTC.

This clonotype was seen many times. The J gene is TRBJ2-5, the V gene TRBV7-2; D unclear. V lost 3 bases and J lost 4, with 6 bases in between. Germline-derived CDR1 and CDR2 are SGHTA and FQGNSA. This CDR3 spans 12 amino acids. The CDR3 reads CASSFYRETQYF. CDR3 DNA sequence: TGTGCCAGCAGCTTCTACAGAGAGACCCAGTACTTC.

This clonotype was seen ten or more times. The chain couples TRBV12-3 or TRBV12-4 to TRBJ2-1; 10 bases agree with TRBD2. The trim removed 6 bases at V and 13 bases at J, leaving 9 bases unmatched. CDR3 size: 13 residues. CDR3 DNA: TGTGCCAGCAGAATCCCGGGACTAGCGCCACAGTTCTTC. Amino acids: CASRIPGLAPQFF.

Details on this clonotype: It may be a read error: a sequence one base away is much more abundant. V is TRBV7-8 and J is TRBJ2-5; D remains unclear. The CDR3 consists of 14 residues. Trimming took off 2 bases at V and 11 bases at J, with 18 bases between the two ends. CDR1 is SGHVS, CDR2 FQNEAQ, per germline. The CDR3 DNA follows: TGTGCCAGCAGCTTAAATCACGCGACGAATCCACAGTACTTC. This codes for CASSLNHATNPQYF.

The J gene is TRBJ2-7, the V gene TRBV6-6; D gene ambiguous. This CDR3 spans 14 amino acids. Trimming took 0 bases from V and 4 from J, leaving 10 bases between them. Germline V gives CDR1 MNHNY, CDR2 SVGAGI (reference sequence). The CDR3 is CASSYSRSGYEQYF. In nucleotides, the CDR3 is TGTGCCAGCAGTTACTCGAGAAGTGGGTACGAGCAGTACTTC.

The V call is TRBV19, the J call TRBJ1-5, with D tentatively TRBD1 (6 bases). This CDR3 comprises 13 residues. Germline V lookup: CDR1 LNHDA, CDR2 SQIVND (reference sequence). Trimming cost V 9 bases and J 8 bases, with 17 bases left between them. The CDR3 region is CASTTGQWEPQHF. CDR3 bases: TGTGCCAGCACCACAGGGCAATGGGAGCCCCAGCATTTT.

This sequence joins TRBV5-6 and TRBJ1-5; the D is unclear. V gave up 2 bases and J gave up 1 base, with 7 bases separating them. CDR3 length: 14 residues. Per the germline V gene, CDR1 is SGHDT and CDR2 is YYEEEE. This chain's CDR3 is CASSFGVSNQPQHF. The CDR3 coding sequence is TGTGCCAGCAGCTTTGGGGTGAGCAATCAGCCCCAGCATTTT.

The chain recombines TRBV10-1 with TRBJ2-1; no definite D call. Trimming cost V 4 bases and J 9 bases, with 13 bases left between them. This CDR3 has 13 amino acids. CDR1 WNHNN and CDR2 SYGVQD come from the germline V gene (reference sequence). The CDR3 sequence is CASSGSVSGEQFF. CDR3 sequence (DNA): TGCGCCAGCAGTGGGTCTGTTAGTGGTGAGCAGTTCTTC.